The TCR beta chain described here comes from a study of T cell responses to AZD1222 COVID-19 vaccine. This CDR3 is 16 amino acids long. In germline, CDR1 is LNHDA, CDR2 SQIVND (reference sequence). Trimming pared 1 base from V and 1 base from J, leaving 13 bases between. Generated by immunoSEQ multiplex PCR, the TCRdb table keeps only in-frame clones and is missing some. The table shows roughly 80,000 clones, with around 90% occurring only once. Study conclusions and caveats: Spike-specific TCR breadth and depth were elevated following two AZD1222 doses. The number of AZD1222 recipients seropositive at baseline was only 5 to 7.

Comments on this clone: Its target is not known.

The source is an adult in good health. Sequences were derived from peripheral blood, sampled on day 0 of MenACWY control vaccination. The chain combines TRBV19 with TRBJ1-1; D not certain. The CDR3 loop reads CASSIVRGSSNTEAFF. The CDR3 region has the DNA TGTGCCAGTAGTATAGTCCGGGGATCCTCGAACACTGAAGCTTTCTTT.